This T cell receptor beta chain appears in the sequencing data of a study of cytomegalovirus exposure and HLA in healthy donors. Whole-study results and caveats: Being productive about 87% or about 30% of the time was typical of most TCR beta V segments in an earlier analysis.

The PCR had 60 Vbeta and 13 Jbeta primers. The table came from immunoSEQ multiplex PCR; TCRdb's copy has only in-frame clones and leaves some out. The data show 200,000 to 250,000 clones, with 85% to 90% seen just once and around 1% held by the top ten. Germline lookup yields CDR1 SNHLY and CDR2 FYNNEI. Trimming removed 2 bases from V and 4 bases from J, with 9 bases in between. The CDR3 runs 14 residues. Of note for this clone: Its antigen is unknown.

What was sequenced was PBMCs. J is TRBJ1-5 and V is TRBV2; D unresolved. This TCR came from a woman aged 18-29 years in good health and CMV-seronegative. CDR3 coding DNA: TGTGCCAGCAGTGAAAGAACAGAGAATCAGCCCCAGCATTTT. Protein sequence: CASSERTENQPQHF.